At least ten counts were recorded for the clone carrying this T cell receptor (beta chain). The entry originates in a study of blood T cell repertoires in COVID-19. Overall study: T cells, B-cell-depleted T cells, or PBMCs supplied cDNA or gDNA.

Authors' methods: Amplified reference gene primers provided the basis for estimating nucleated cell counts. Generated by immunoSEQ multiplex PCR, the TCRdb table keeps only in-frame clones and is missing some. V and J calls and clone size are copied from that table; D and trimming were computed from the DNA. The repertoire consists of 140,000 to 150,000 clones, with about 84% occurring once and the leading ten covering over 10%. V gave up 5 bases and J gave up 4 bases; unmatched junction bases: 7. This CDR3 is 14 amino acids long. Germline CDR1 SQVTM, CDR2 ANQGSEA. Specimen: peripheral blood. V usage is TRBV29-1 and J usage is TRBJ1-5; 8 bases are a match to TRBD1. This sequence was found in a man between 60 and 75 years old with active or convalescent COVID-19. CDR3: CSVSLGQGNQPQHF. CDR3 nucleotides: TGCAGCGTTTCCCTAGGACAGGGAAATCAGCCCCAGCATTTT.